These 20 T cell receptor beta chains were all obtained from the same sample, sequenced in a study of vaccination effects on CD4 cells after COVID-19. Viral peptide pools were used in the ViraFEST assay to expand antigen-specific CD4+ T cells, and sequencing came afterward. Once cultured for roughly 10 days, the cells underwent separation to obtain CD4+ T cells. Every participant took two doses of the BNT162b2 or mRNA-1273 vaccine. TCRdb keeps only in-frame clones here, not all; method: immunoSEQ multiplex PCR. The data hold under 85,000 clones, with roughly 80% observed a single time. These TCRs are of unknown antigen specificity. Here the sequenced sample was CD4+ T cells from PBMCs cultured with HCoV-OC43 spike peptides, taken after COVID-19 vaccination. Sample subset: HCoV-OC43 spike overlapping peptide pool stimulation. The source of these receptors is a human donor who received a COVID-19 vaccine.

The J gene is TRBJ1-4, the V gene TRBV28, with D possibly being TRBD1 (5 bases). V lost 5 bases to trimming and J lost 8 bases, with 18 bases between them. Germline V CDR1 and CDR2: MDHEN, SYDVKM. This CDR3 has 15 residues. The CDR3 here is CASSPGTGGREKLFF. The CDR3 region has the DNA TGTGCCAGCAGTCCCGGGACGGGTGGAAGAGAAAAACTGTTTTTT.

This clone has just a few counts. The CDR3 protein is CASSFAQGNEKLFF. CDR3 nucleotides: TGTGCCAGCAGCTTCGCGCAGGGTAATGAAAAACTGTTTTTT. The genes are TRBV7-9 and TRBJ1-4; possibly TRBD1 for D (5 bases). V was cut by 3 bases and J by 4 bases, with 9 bases left in between. Germline CDR1 is SEHNR and CDR2 is FQNEAQ (reference sequence). This CDR3 comprises 14 residues.

The chain carries TRBV6-5 and TRBJ1-5; a possible D gene is TRBD1 (5 bases). This CDR3 has 13 residues. V shed 2 bases and J shed 4 bases, with 6 bases lying between them. In germline, CDR1 is MNHEY, CDR2 SVGAGI. The chain's CDR3 is CASSYDSNQPQHF. DNA of the CDR3: TGTGCCAGCAGTTACGACAGTAATCAGCCCCAGCATTTT.

The V gene is TRBV5-1, the J gene TRBJ2-3; 10 positions match TRBD2. The CDR3 is 19 residues long. J gave up 2 bases and V 4 bases, and 16 bases lay outside the gene matches. Germline V CDR1 and CDR2: SGHRS, YFSETQ. In DNA, the CDR3 is TGCGCCAGCAGCCCCGCGGACGGCGCTAGCGGGGGCCACACAGATACGCAGTATTTT. It is translated as CASSPADGASGGHTDTQYF.

The chain joins TRBV2 to TRBJ1-1; no reliable D call. The V gene's germline CDR1 is SNHLY and CDR2 FYNNEI. The CDR3 is 15 residues long. The V end was cut by 6 bases, the J end by 6 bases, with 20 bases between. This chain's CDR3 is CASSLPGGRVAEAFF. The CDR3 bases are TGTGCCAGCAGCCTCCCAGGCGGGAGGGTCGCTGAAGCTTTCTTT.

The chain links TRBV18 to TRBJ1-1; D remains unclear. The CDR3 has 13 residues. Trimming stripped 6 bases from V and 5 bases from J, with 13 bases between. CDR1 KGHSH and CDR2 LQKENI come from the germline V gene. CDR3 loop: CASSTRASTEAFF. CDR3 nucleotide sequence: TGTGCCAGCTCGACAAGGGCAAGTACTGAAGCTTTCTTT.

This chain links TRBV7-2 with TRBJ2-3, with 10 bases lining up with TRBD2. The CDR3 covers 17 residues. Germline CDR1 and CDR2: SGHTA and FQGNSA. Trimming at V came to 2 bases and at J to 3 bases, leaving 8 bases not matched to a gene. Written as DNA, the CDR3 is TGTGCCAGCAGCTTACCCAGCGGGGGGGCCAGGACAGATACGCAGTATTTT. This translates into CASSLPSGGARTDTQYF.

This chain uses TRBV18 with TRBJ2-3; unclear D gene. V lost 6 bases to trimming and J lost 6 bases, with 7 bases between them. This CDR3 has 11 amino acids. CDR1 is KGHSH and CDR2 is LQKENI in the germline V gene. The chain's CDR3 is CASSPWDTQYF. The CDR3 DNA reads as TGTGCCAGCTCTCCCTGGGATACGCAGTATTTT.

J is TRBJ2-2 and V is TRBV9; D may match TRBD1 or TRBD2 (6 bases each). From germline, CDR1 is SGDLS and CDR2 YYNGEE. This CDR3 is built from 17 residues. The V end was cut by 0 bases, the J end by 6 bases, with 18 bases between. The DNA of the CDR3 is TGTGCCAGCAGCGTAGGGGGGGCAGGGGTAATGGCCGGGGAGCTGTTTTTT. Translating gives CASSVGGAGVMAGELFF.

The genes are TRBV7-2 and TRBJ2-3; 7 nucleotides agree with TRBD2. V shed 2 bases and J 4 bases; nucleotides not matched to a gene: 12. CDR1 is SGHTA and CDR2 is FQGNSA in the germline V gene. This CDR3 is built from 17 residues. Here the CDR3 reads CASSLIHGGILPDTQYF. The CDR3 DNA reads TGTGCCAGCAGCTTAATTCACGGGGGGATTCTGCCAGATACGCAGTATTTT.

The chain's CDR3 is CASSSPAQGDYGYTF. The DNA for the CDR3 is TGTGCCAGCAGTTCCCCAGCCCAGGGAGACTATGGCTACACCTTC. This chain links TRBV6-2 or TRBV6-3 with TRBJ1-2; possibly TRBD1 for D (5 bases). The CDR3 length is 15 residues. CDR1 MNHEY and CDR2 SVGEGT come from the germline V gene. Trimming pared 4 bases from V and 3 bases from J, leaving 15 bases between.

This clone occurred once. The genes are TRBV28 and TRBJ1-3; TRBD1 might be the D (6 bases). The CDR3 totals 17 residues. V lost 3 bases and J lost 0, with 15 bases in between. Germline values: CDR1 MDHEN, CDR2 SYDVKM. The CDR3 region has the DNA TGTGCCAGCAGTTTTATCTCAGGGGCCAACTCTGGAAACACCATATATTTT. Translation: CASSFISGANSGNTIYF. The full variable domain, with the rest looked up from reference TRBV28 and TRBJ1-3, is DVKVTQSSRYLVKRTGEKVFLECVQDMDHENMFWYRQDPGLGLRLIYFSYDVKMKEKGDIPEGYSVSREKKERFSLILESASTNQTSMYLCASSFISGANSGNTIYFGEGSWLTVV.

The CDR3 DNA sequence: TGTGCCAGCAGTGAAGCTGGACAGCTTAATGAAAAACTGTTTTTT. Amino acid sequence: CASSEAGQLNEKLFF. The chain is built from TRBV2 and TRBJ1-4, with D perhaps TRBD1 (6 bases). Germline assignment: CDR1 SNHLY and CDR2 FYNNEI. The CDR3 is made up of 15 amino acids. V lost 0 bases, J lost 4 bases, and 9 bases lay in between.

The chain uses TRBV19 and TRBJ2-5; perhaps D is TRBD1 or TRBD2 (5 bases each). V was clipped by 2 bases and J by 2 bases, with 9 bases between them. CDR1 is LNHDA, CDR2 SQIVND, per germline (reference sequence). This CDR3 has 14 amino acids. The CDR3 here is CASSINGGQETQYF. CDR3 nucleotides: TGTGCCAGTAGTATAAATGGGGGTCAAGAGACCCAGTACTTC.

The rearrangement joins TRBV10-3 to TRBJ2-1, with TRBD1 identical over 9 bases. The V gene end was trimmed by 0 bases and the J gene end by 5 bases; junction bases not matched to a gene: 5. There are 16 residues in the CDR3. Looked up from germline, CDR1 is ENHRY and CDR2 is SYGVKD. CDR3 protein: CAISESGQGRDNEQFF. In nucleotides, the CDR3 is TGTGCCATCAGTGAGTCGGGACAGGGAAGAGACAATGAGCAGTTCTTC.

V gene TRBV12-3 or TRBV12-4 combines with J gene TRBJ2-4, with D perhaps TRBD1 (6 bases). The CDR3 has 12 amino acids. V lost 5 bases and J lost 6, with 8 bases in between. The DNA of the CDR3 is TGTGCCAGCAGTCAACAGGGAAACATTCAGTACTTC. Its translation is CASSQQGNIQYF.

V gene TRBV29-1 combines with J gene TRBJ1-1; D remains unclear. The CDR3 sequence is 12 residues long. The germline V and J ends were trimmed by 4 bases and 4 bases, with 10 bases remaining between them. Germline CDR1 SQVTM, CDR2 ANQGSEA. This chain's CDR3 is CSVAPGGTEAFF. The CDR3 DNA reads as TGCAGCGTTGCACCGGGTGGCACTGAAGCTTTCTTT.

This chain joins TRBV12-3 or TRBV12-4 and TRBJ2-7; 9 bases line up with TRBD1. This CDR3 is built from 12 residues. V was pared by 10 bases and J by 2 bases, with 3 bases of the junction left unmatched. The CDR3 sequence: CANRQGAYEQYV. The DNA of the CDR3 is TGTGCCAATCGACAGGGGGCCTACGAGCAGTACGTC.

J is TRBJ2-3 and V is TRBV5-6; TRBD2 aligns across 7 bases. The CDR3 contains 16 residues. The germline V gene has CDR1 SGHDT and CDR2 YYEEEE. V shed 0 bases and J 4 bases; nucleotides not matched to a gene: 8. CDR3 in amino acids: CASSLVAGVTSDTQYF. In DNA form, the CDR3 reads TGTGCCAGCAGCTTGGTGGCGGGGGTCACTTCAGATACGCAGTATTTT.

This chain connects TRBV29-1 to TRBJ1-1; a weak D match, TRBD1 (5 bases). The V gene lost 4 bases and the J gene lost 5 bases, with 20 bases spanning the gap. The CDR3 is 15 amino acids. The germline V gene encodes CDR1 SQVTM and CDR2 ANQGSEA. This CDR3 is CSVGFGGSAGTEAFF. CDR3 in DNA: TGCAGCGTTGGGTTTGGGGGGAGCGCCGGAACTGAAGCTTTCTTT.